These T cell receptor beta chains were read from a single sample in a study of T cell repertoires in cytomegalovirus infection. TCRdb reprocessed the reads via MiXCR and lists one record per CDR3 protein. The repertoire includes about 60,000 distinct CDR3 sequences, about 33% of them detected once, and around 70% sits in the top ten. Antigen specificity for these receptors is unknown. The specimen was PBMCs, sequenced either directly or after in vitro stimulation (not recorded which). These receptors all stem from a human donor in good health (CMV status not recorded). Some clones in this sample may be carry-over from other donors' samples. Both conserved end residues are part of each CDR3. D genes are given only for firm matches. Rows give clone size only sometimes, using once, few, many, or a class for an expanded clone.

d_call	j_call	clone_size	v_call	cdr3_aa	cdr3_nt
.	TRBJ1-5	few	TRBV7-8	CASSLWGQAAGNQPQHF	TGTGCCAGCAGCTTATGGGGGCAGGCGGCTGGCAATCAGCCCCAGCATTTT
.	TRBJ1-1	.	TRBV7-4	CASSLLSVRDTEAFF	TGTGCCAGCAGCTTATTGTCGGTCCGGGACACTGAAGCTTTCTTT
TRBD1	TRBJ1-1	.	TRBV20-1	CSAAGQEVPWNTEAFF	TGCAGTGCGGCGGGACAGGAGGTTCCCTGGAACACTGAAGCTTTCTTT
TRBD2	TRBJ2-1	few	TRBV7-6	CASSQLAGEGDEQFF	TGTGCCAGCAGCCAACTAGCGGGAGAGGGGGATGAGCAGTTCTTC
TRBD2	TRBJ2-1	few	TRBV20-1	CSASQLAGYNEQFF	TGCAGTGCCTCCCAACTAGCGGGGTACAATGAGCAGTTCTTC
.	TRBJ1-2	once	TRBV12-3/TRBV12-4	CASSSRGDYGYTF	TGTGCCAGCAGTTCCCGTGGAGACTATGGCTACACCTTC
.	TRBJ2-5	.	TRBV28	CASSPPPDKTQYF	TGTGCCAGCAGTCCCCCACCGGACAAGACCCAGTACTTC
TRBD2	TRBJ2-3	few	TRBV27	CASSLGGRRDTQYF	TGTGCCAGCAGTTTGGGGGGGAGACGGGATACGCAGTATTTT
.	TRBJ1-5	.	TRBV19	CASIDSPGSNQPQHF	TGTGCCAGTATCGATTCTCCAGGGTCAAACCAGCCCCAGCATTTT
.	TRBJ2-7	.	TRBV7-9	CASSLVGGNYEQYF	TGTGCCAGCAGCTTAGTTGGGGGGAACTACGAGCAGTACTTC
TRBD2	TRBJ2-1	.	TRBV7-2	CASSLWGGSYNEQFF	TGTGCCAGCAGCTTATGGGGGGGGTCCTACAATGAGCAGTTCTTC
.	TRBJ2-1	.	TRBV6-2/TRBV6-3	CASSTTLIYNEQFF	TGTGCCAGCAGTACCACCCTAATTTACAATGAGCAGTTCTTC
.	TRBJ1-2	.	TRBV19	CASSTAQAPYGYTF	TGTGCCAGTAGTACGGCACAGGCTCCCTATGGCTACACCTTC
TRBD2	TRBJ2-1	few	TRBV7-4	CASSLAGGSRQFF	TGTGCCAGCAGCTTAGCGGGAGGGTCGCGGCAGTTCTTC
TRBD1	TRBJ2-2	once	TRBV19	CASSRANRGTGELFF	TGTGCCAGTAGCAGAGCCAACAGGGGCACCGGGGAGCTGTTTTTT
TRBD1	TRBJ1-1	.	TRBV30	CAWSVRWRDRGILGTEAFF	TGTGCCTGGAGTGTAAGGTGGAGGGACAGGGGGATCCTAGGGACTGAAGCTTTCTTT
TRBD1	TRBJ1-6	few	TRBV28	CASRKRQGDSPLHF	TGTGCCAGCAGGAAAAGACAGGGGGATTCACCCCTCCACTTT
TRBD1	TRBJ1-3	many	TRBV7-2	CASSIRGQAGNTIYF	TGTGCCAGCAGCATCAGGGGGCAAGCTGGAAACACCATATATTTT
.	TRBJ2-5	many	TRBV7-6	CASSLARGAPAGWGETQYF	TGTGCCAGCAGCTTAGCGCGTGGCGCTCCGGCAGGGTGGGGGGAGACCCAGTACTTC
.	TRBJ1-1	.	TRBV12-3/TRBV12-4	CASSWNTEAFF	TGTGCCAGCAGTTGGAACACTGAAGCTTTCTTT
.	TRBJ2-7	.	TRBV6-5	CASSLVTANSYEQYF	TGTGCCAGCAGTTTGGTAACAGCGAACTCCTACGAGCAGTACTTC
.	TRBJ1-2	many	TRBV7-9	CASSSVVNYGYTF	TGTGCCAGCAGCTCGGTCGTTAACTATGGCTACACCTTC
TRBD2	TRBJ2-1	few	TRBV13	CASSPGASGPYEQFF	TGTGCCAGCAGCCCCGGTGCTAGCGGGCCCTATGAGCAGTTCTTC
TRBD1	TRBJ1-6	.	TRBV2	CASRPDRVGPLHF	TGTGCCAGCAGACCAGACAGGGTTGGACCCCTCCACTTT
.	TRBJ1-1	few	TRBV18	CASSPDKNTEAFF	TGTGCCAGCTCACCGGACAAGAACACTGAAGCTTTCTTT
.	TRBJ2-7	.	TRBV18	CASSPRRQDFYEQYF	TGTGCCAGCTCACCAAGACGACAGGATTTCTACGAGCAGTACTTC
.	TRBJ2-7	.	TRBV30	CAWRGFHEQYF	TGTGCCTGGAGGGGTTTCCACGAGCAGTACTTC
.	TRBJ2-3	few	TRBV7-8	CASSSTFGVGGNTQYF	TGTGCCAGCAGTTCTACCTTTGGGGTCGGAGGAAATACGCAGTATTTT
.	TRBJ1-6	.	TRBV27	CASSLLTGSPLHF	TGTGCCAGCAGTTTGTTAACAGGATCACCCCTCCACTTT
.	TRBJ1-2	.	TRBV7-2	CASSSQGNYGYTF	TGTGCCAGCAGCTCACAGGGAAACTATGGCTACACCTTC
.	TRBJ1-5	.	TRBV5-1	CASSLGGFGNQPQHF	TGCGCCAGCAGCTTGGGGGGCTTCGGCAATCAGCCCCAGCATTTT
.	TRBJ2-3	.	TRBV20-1	CSARVQANTDTQYF	TGCAGTGCTAGAGTTCAGGCTAACACAGATACGCAGTATTTT
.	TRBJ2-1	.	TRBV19	CASSWAGGDEQFF	TGTGCCAGTAGTTGGGCCGGGGGCGATGAGCAGTTCTTC
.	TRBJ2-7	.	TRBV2	CASIRGQSSYEQYF	TGTGCCAGCATACGAGGGCAGAGCTCCTACGAGCAGTACTTC
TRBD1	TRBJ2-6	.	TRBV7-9	CASSMTGGLSGANVLTF	TGTGCCAGCAGTATGACAGGGGGCCTCTCTGGGGCCAACGTCCTGACTTTC
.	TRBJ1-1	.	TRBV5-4	CASSSGSVNTEAFF	TGTGCCAGCAGCTCGGGGTCAGTGAACACTGAAGCTTTCTTT
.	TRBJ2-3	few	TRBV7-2	CASSYTGSTDTQYF	TGTGCCAGCAGTTATACAGGGAGCACAGATACGCAGTATTTT
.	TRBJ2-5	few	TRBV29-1	CSVDPETQYF	TGCAGCGTTGACCCGGAGACCCAGTACTTC
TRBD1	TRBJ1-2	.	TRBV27	CASGGQYSYGYTF	TGTGCCAGCGGGGGACAGTACTCCTATGGCTACACCTTC
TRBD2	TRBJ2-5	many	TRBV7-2	CASSLGLAGAQETQYF	TGTGCCAGCAGCTTAGGACTAGCGGGGGCCCAAGAGACCCAGTACTTC
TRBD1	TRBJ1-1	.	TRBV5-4	CASSFGQGAISEAFF	TGTGCCAGCAGCTTTGGACAGGGGGCAATATCTGAAGCTTTCTTT
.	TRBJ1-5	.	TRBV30	CAWARGSNQPQHF	TGTGCCTGGGCGAGGGGAAGCAATCAGCCCCAGCATTTT
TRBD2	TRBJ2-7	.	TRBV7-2	CASSPRLAGSYEQYF	TGTGCCAGCAGCCCCAGACTAGCGGGGAGCTACGAGCAGTACTTC
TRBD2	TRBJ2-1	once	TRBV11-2	CASSSGLAYNEQFF	TGTGCCAGCAGCTCGGGACTAGCTTACAATGAGCAGTTCTTC
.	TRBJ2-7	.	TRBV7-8	CASSLGALGSYEQYF	TGTGCCAGCAGCTTAGGGGCACTAGGCTCCTACGAGCAGTACTTC
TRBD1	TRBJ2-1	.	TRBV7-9	CASSLAGTGEFF	TGTGCCAGCAGCTTAGCCGGGACAGGGGAATTCTTC
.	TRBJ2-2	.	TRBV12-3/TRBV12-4	CASSLLSIGELFF	TGTGCCAGCAGTTTATTGTCGATCGGGGAGCTGTTTTTT
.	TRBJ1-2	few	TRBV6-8	CASSYSRANYGYTF	TGTGCCAGCAGTTACTCGCGGGCGAACTATGGCTACACCTTC
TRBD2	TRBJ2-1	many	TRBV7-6	CASSLRGLAGDYNEQFF	TGTGCCAGCAGCCTCCGGGGACTAGCGGGGGATTACAATGAGCAGTTCTTC
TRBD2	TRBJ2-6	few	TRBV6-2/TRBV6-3	CASSYHGLAGVAGANVLTF	TGTGCCAGCAGTTACCATGGACTAGCGGGAGTAGCTGGGGCCAACGTCCTGACTTTC
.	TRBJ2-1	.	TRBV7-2	CASSPASGTYNEQFF	TGTGCCAGCAGCCCAGCGTCGGGGACCTACAATGAGCAGTTCTTC
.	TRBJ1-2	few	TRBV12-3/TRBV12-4	CASSLLGGPGGYTF	TGTGCCAGCAGTTTATTAGGAGGGCCTGGTGGCTACACCTTC
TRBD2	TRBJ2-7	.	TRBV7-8	CASSYPRGQGIAGYEQYF	TGTGCCAGCAGCTACCCGAGAGGGCAGGGAATAGCGGGCTACGAGCAGTACTTC
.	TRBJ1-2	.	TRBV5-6	CASSTATGSGGYTF	TGTGCCAGCAGCACAGCTACAGGGAGTGGCGGCTACACCTTC
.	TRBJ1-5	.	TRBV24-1	CATSDSSEVGQPQHF	TGTGCCACCAGTGATTCCAGTGAAGTGGGGCAGCCCCAGCATTTT